This T cell receptor beta chain was found in a study of cytotoxic CD8 clonotypes in ibrutinib-treated CLL. Study-level information: 11 relapsed/refractory, approximately 15 treatment-naive; around 18 IGHV unmutated. Partial responses numbered around 25 and complete responses 2; after a median around 70 months, roughly 15 stayed remitted and roughly twelve progressed. Across samples, productive templates numbered more than 200,000 and productive rearrangements reached 94,082 on average.

Target depth was 1 in 200,000 to 1 in 1 million T cells, about 10x per clonotype. Clones were read by immunoSEQ multiplex PCR, and TCRdb kept only the in-frame ones, dropping some. The sample yields about 44,000 clones, under 75% seen once. This CDR3 has 15 residues. Per germline, CDR1 SGHAT and CDR2 FQNNGV. V was pared by 0 bases and J by 5 bases, with 13 bases between. Specimen: PBMCs, collected after 12 months of ibrutinib treatment. This clonotype was obtained from a human donor with chronic lymphocytic leukemia. The V and J genes are TRBV11-2 and TRBJ1-2, with D possibly TRBD1 on 6 matching bases. The CDR3 loop reads CASSLDAGTPYGYTF. For the CDR3, the DNA is TGTGCCAGCAGCTTAGATGCCGGGACACCGTATGGCTACACCTTC.